This T cell receptor (beta chain) originates from a study of cytomegalovirus exposure and HLA in healthy donors. CDR1 and CDR2 from the germline V gene are MNHNS and SASEGT. This CDR3 has 14 amino acids. The V end lost 1 base, the J end lost 9 bases, and 13 bases lay between the germline ends. It was with 60 Vbeta and 13 Jbeta primers that the PCR ran. The method was immunoSEQ multiplex PCR; TCRdb's version includes in-frame clones alone and lacks a portion of them. The sample lists more than 85,000 clones; approximately 84% were seen once. V and J are TRBV6-1 and TRBJ1-5; possibly TRBD1 for D (6 bases). The sequenced sample was PBMCs. The clonotype originates from a male donor in good health and CMV-seronegative. The CDR3 DNA sequence: TGTGCCAGCAGTGAAGGGGACATTGTACGGCCCCAGCATTTT. Its translation is CASSEGDIVRPQHF.